This T cell receptor (beta chain) is from a study of T cell changes during pregnancy in multiple sclerosis. Libraries were prepared by immunoSEQ multiplex PCR; TCRdb keeps only in-frame clonotypes and omits some of them. The sample includes under 90,000 clones, around 92% of them seen just once. The germline V gene encodes CDR1 LNHDA and CDR2 SQIVND (reference sequence). The CDR3 totals 14 residues. The V and J ends lost 5 bases and 5 bases, in that order; junction bases with no gene match: 6. This clone has a single count. Sequencing used peripheral blood, obtained in the second trimester of pregnancy. The receptor was derived from a female donor in good health, enrolled as a control in a pregnancy study. The chain employs TRBV19 and TRBJ1-5; 7 bases line up with TRBD1. The CDR3 protein is CASSPQGGYQPQHF. CDR3 sequence (DNA): TGTGCCAGTAGTCCTCAGGGGGGATATCAGCCCCAGCATTTT.